What follows are 26 T cell receptor beta chains derived from one specimen sequenced in a study of blood T cell repertoires in COVID-19. Here immunoSEQ multiplex PCR was the method, and the copy in TCRdb shows in-frame clones only, minus some. This sample has about 170,000 clones, with 86% found just once. Sequenced: peripheral blood. Receptors originate from a woman of 80 years or more in a cohort sampled during active or convalescent COVID-19.

The genes are TRBV11-2 and TRBJ2-1, with TRBD2 matching 7 bases. With 5 bases clipped from V and 6 bases from J, the junction kept 7 bases outside the gene matches. Looked up from germline, CDR1 is SGHAT and CDR2 is FQNNGV. This CDR3 is built from 14 residues. CDR3 sequence reads: CASSPRTRGNEQFF. The CDR3 DNA reads TGTGCCAGCAGCCCTCGGACTAGGGGCAATGAGCAGTTCTTC.

This clone showed up just a few times. The CDR3 protein is CASSREGYEQYV. The DNA of the CDR3 is TGTGCCAGCAGTCGAGAGGGATATGAGCAGTACGTC. The rearrangement uses TRBV2 and TRBJ2-7; a possible D gene is TRBD2 (5 bases). The CDR3 has 12 residues. CDR1 is SNHLY, CDR2 FYNNEI, per germline. Trimming pared 5 bases from V and 7 bases from J, leaving 12 bases between.

The chain uses TRBV29-1 and TRBJ1-5; tentative D call: TRBD1 (6 bases). This CDR3 is 13 amino acids long. The germline V gene encodes CDR1 SQVTM and CDR2 ANQGSEA. Trimming shortened V by 3 bases and J by 7 bases, and 13 bases separated the two germline ends. The CDR3 here is CSVESGAGQPQHF. The CDR3 DNA is TGCAGCGTTGAGTCAGGGGCTGGGCAGCCCCAGCATTTT.

The V call is TRBV12-5, the J call TRBJ1-1; the D gene is possibly TRBD1 (6 bases). The CDR3 sequence is 12 residues long. V was trimmed by 9 bases and J by 0 bases, leaving 8 bases between them. Per the germline V gene, CDR1 is LGHNT and CDR2 is FRNRAP. The CDR3 region has the DNA TGTGCTAGCAGGGGCCTGAACACTGAAGCTTTCTTT. Residues: CASRGLNTEAFF.

The rearrangement uses TRBV4-2 and TRBJ2-5; tentative D call: TRBD2 (7 bases). Germline V CDR1 and CDR2: LGHNA, YNFKEQ. CDR3 length: 19 amino acids. V was pared by 1 base and J by 4 bases, with 25 bases between. CDR3 nucleotides: TGTGCCAGCAGCCAAGCGGGGGCTAGCGGAGCGGGATCATCAGAGACCCAGTACTTC. Translated: CASSQAGASGAGSSETQYF.

This sequence joins TRBV5-1 and TRBJ2-5; TRBD1 is a possible D gene (5 bases). CDR1 and CDR2 (germline): SGHRS, YFSETQ. CDR3 length: 15 residues. V lost 4 bases, J lost 1 base, and 14 bases lay in between. CDR3 in DNA: TGCGCCAGCAGCCCCCAGGGCAGTCGCCAAGAGACCCAGTACTTC. Translating gives CASSPQGSRQETQYF.

This chain links TRBV27 with TRBJ2-2; TRBD1 aligns across 9 bases. Looked up from germline, CDR1 is MNHEY and CDR2 is SMNVEV (reference sequence). The junction had 10 bases not matched to a gene; V was cut back by 6 bases and J by 5 bases. The CDR3 has 16 amino acids. Here the CDR3 reads CASSRLQGALTGELFF. The CDR3 coding sequence is TGTGCCAGCAGCCGATTACAGGGGGCGCTTACCGGGGAGCTGTTTTTT.

Only one count was recorded for this clone. The chain couples TRBV3-1 (or the pseudogene TRBV3-2) to TRBJ1-1; D gene ambiguous. Trimming stripped 4 bases from V and 3 bases from J, with 9 bases between. Germline assignment: CDR1 LGHDT and CDR2 YNNKEL (reference sequence). The CDR3 spans 13 residues. As DNA, the CDR3 is TGTGCCAGCAGCCGGCCCCAGTACACTGAAGCTTTCTTT. Translation gives CASSRPQYTEAFF.

This clone appeared a single time. This chain links TRBV29-1 with TRBJ2-3; TRBD2 matches at 7 bases. V shed 7 bases, J shed 2 bases, and the junction held 15 bases outside the gene matches. CDR3 length equals 16 residues. The V gene's germline CDR1 is SQVTM and CDR2 ANQGSEA. CDR3 protein: CSARGALRGFTDTQYF. Here the CDR3 DNA reads TGCAGCGCCCGAGGGGCTTTGCGGGGGTTCACAGATACGCAGTATTTT.

The chain has TRBV7-9 and TRBJ2-5, with 7 bases that match TRBD2. Germline CDR1 and CDR2: SEHNR and FQNEAQ (reference sequence). V lost 3 bases and J lost 5; bases outside the gene matches: 6. CDR3 length: 14 residues. CDR3 sequence reads: CASSFSAGVETQYF. The DNA for the CDR3 is TGTGCCAGCAGCTTTTCGGCGGGGGTGGAGACCCAGTACTTC. Combining the CDR3 with reference TRBV7-9 and TRBJ2-5 gives the whole variable domain DTGVSQNPRHKITKRGQNVTFRCDPISEHNRLYWYRQTLGQGPEFLTYFQNEAQLEKSRLLSDRFSAERPKGSFSTLEIQRTEQGDSAMYLCASSFSAGVETQYFGPGTRLLVL.

This clone has more than one count but fewer than ten. V and J are TRBV5-4 and TRBJ1-1; D ambiguous. The CDR3 has 14 residues. Germline V gene data show CDR1 as SGHNT and CDR2 as YYREEE (reference sequence). The V gene lost 3 bases and the J gene lost 7 bases, with 16 bases spanning the gap. CDR3 bases: TGTGCCAGCAGCTCGAGTTTGTTCCGTAATGAAGCTTTCTTT. This encodes CASSSSLFRNEAFF.

This clone was seen a single time. This chain links TRBV7-8 with TRBJ1-2, with 9 bases matching TRBD1. V shed 5 bases and J 4 bases; nucleotides not matched to a gene: 11. The germline gives CDR1 SGHVS, CDR2 FQNEAQ. The CDR3 is 16 amino acids. In nucleotides, the CDR3 is TGTGCCAGCAGCCAGCGGACAGGGGATGCGGCCTATGGCTACACCTTC. Protein sequence: CASSQRTGDAAYGYTF. Together with reference TRBV7-8 and TRBJ1-2, the CDR3 gives the full variable domain: GAGVSQSPRYKVAKRGQDVALRCDPISGHVSLFWYQQALGQGPEFLTYFQNEAQLDKSGLPSDRFFAERPEGSVSTLKIQRTQQEDSAVYLCASSQRTGDAAYGYTFGSGTRLTVV.

This clone was counted a single time. V is TRBV7-2 and J is TRBJ1-2, with 12 bases aligning to TRBD1. The V and J ends lost 5 bases and 7 bases, in that order; junction bases with no gene match: 5. CDR3 length equals 14 residues. Germline V gene data show CDR1 as SGHTA and CDR2 as FQGNSA. The CDR3 is CASSPGQGAGGYTF. Written as DNA, the CDR3 is TGTGCCAGCAGCCCGGGACAGGGGGCGGGTGGCTACACCTTC.

The chain recombines TRBV4-3 with TRBJ1-2; tentatively, D is TRBD1 (5 bases). The V gene lost 3 bases and the J gene lost 4 bases, with 15 bases spanning the gap. Germline CDR1 LGHNA, CDR2 YSLEER. The CDR3 length is 15 residues. CDR3 region: CASSQGIRTTYGYTF. In DNA form, the CDR3 reads TGCGCCAGCAGCCAGGGGATAAGGACAACCTATGGCTACACCTTC.

J is TRBJ2-7 and V is TRBV2, with D perhaps TRBD1 (5 bases). CDR3 size: 16 residues. CDR1 is SNHLY, CDR2 FYNNEI, per germline. The V and J ends lost 4 bases and 0 bases respectively, with 16 bases between them. Here the CDR3 DNA reads TGTGCCAGCAGTGTTTCATTTCGGACAAGCTCCTACGAGCAGTACGTC. Its protein is CASSVSFRTSSYEQYV.

The genes are TRBV10-3 and TRBJ1-1; weak D call: TRBD1 (6 bases). Germline CDR1 is ENHRY and CDR2 is SYGVKD. This CDR3 spans 14 amino acids. V was cut by 0 bases and J by 3 bases, with 8 bases left in between. The CDR3 DNA reads as TGTGCCATCAGTGAGTCGCCAGGGGACACTGAAGCTTTCTTT. Translated: CAISESPGDTEAFF.

The chain uses TRBV27 and TRBJ1-2; no clear D gene. V lost 3 bases to trimming and J lost 1 base, with 18 bases between them. The CDR3 runs 17 residues. Germline CDR1 MNHEY, CDR2 SMNVEV (reference sequence). For the CDR3, the DNA is TGTGCCAGCAGTTTCGAGCGCCGGAGAACTTATAACTATGGCTACACCTTC. Its translation is CASSFERRRTYNYGYTF.

This sequence joins TRBV7-2 and TRBJ1-2; TRBD1 is a possible D gene (5 bases). The CDR3 has 13 amino acids. Trimming removed 5 bases from V and 4 bases from J, with 11 bases in between. CDR1 is SGHTA, CDR2 FQGNSA, per germline. CDR3 loop: CASSPGSGYGYTF. CDR3 in DNA: TGTGCCAGCAGCCCAGGGTCTGGCTATGGCTACACCTTC.

This rearrangement joins TRBV10-3 to TRBJ1-5, with D tentatively TRBD1 (6 bases). Trimming stripped 2 bases from V and 6 bases from J, with 8 bases between. The germline CDR1 and CDR2 sequences are ENHRY and SYGVKD. The CDR3 length is 13 residues. The CDR3 spells CAISELGGQPQHF. CDR3 coding DNA: TGTGCCATCAGTGAGCTAGGGGGTCAGCCCCAGCATTTT.

V usage is TRBV6-1 and J usage is TRBJ2-1; TRBD2 matches 11 bases. The ends lost 3 bases at V and 8 bases at J; junction bases unmatched: 6. The CDR3 runs 15 residues. CDR1 is MNHNS and CDR2 is SASEGT in the germline V gene. This chain's CDR3 is CASSDPLAGEDEQFF. As DNA, the CDR3 is TGTGCCAGCAGTGACCCACTAGCGGGAGAGGATGAGCAGTTCTTC.

The V call is TRBV11-2, the J call TRBJ2-3; 9 nucleotides agree with TRBD2. The V gene end was trimmed by 6 bases and the J gene end by 3 bases; junction bases not matched to a gene: 10. CDR1 and CDR2 from the germline V gene are SGHAT and FQNNGV. The CDR3 contains 16 residues. CDR3 loop: CASRRPGGRATDTQYF. CDR3 coding DNA: TGTGCCAGCAGACGTCCCGGCGGGAGGGCGACAGATACGCAGTATTTT. Together with reference TRBV11-2 and TRBJ2-3, the CDR3 gives the full variable domain: EAGVAQSPRYKIIEKRQSVAFWCNPISGHATLYWYQQILGQGPKLLIQFQNNGVVDDSQLPKDRFSAERLKGVDSTLKIQPAKLEDSAVYLCASRRPGGRATDTQYFGPGTRLTVL.

The chain is built from TRBV9 and TRBJ1-5; D is ambiguous. The germline gives CDR1 SGDLS, CDR2 YYNGEE. With 1 base removed from V and 3 bases from J, the gap between germline ends came to 11 bases. The CDR3 length is 15 residues. The CDR3 sequence: CASSVTGSYNQPQHF. DNA of the CDR3: TGTGCCAGCAGCGTAACGGGGTCGTACAATCAGCCCCAGCATTTT.

This clone came up once. The V gene is TRBV21-1, the J gene TRBJ2-3; the tabulated D call, TRBD2, remains unverified against the DNA. TRBV21-1 is shown as a pseudogene. The CDR3 extends over 15 amino acids. CDR3 protein: CASSTLAGYTDTQYF. In DNA form, the CDR3 reads TGTGCCAGCAGCACCCTAGCGGGGTACACAGATACGCAGTATTTT.

The gene calls are TRBV7-9 and TRBJ1-4; 11 bases fit TRBD1. Germline V CDR1 and CDR2: SEHNR, FQNEAQ (reference sequence). The CDR3 totals 15 residues. After removal of 5 bases from V and 6 bases from J, the junction contained 5 bases not matched to a gene. CDR3 protein: CASSKWTGGDEKLFF. The CDR3 bases are TGTGCCAGCAGCAAATGGACAGGGGGCGATGAAAAACTGTTTTTT.

V gene TRBV10-3 combines with J gene TRBJ1-1, with D possibly matching TRBD1 (6 bases). The CDR3 is 12 residues long. Germline loops: CDR1 ENHRY, CDR2 SYGVKD. V dropped 7 bases and J dropped 8 bases, with 14 bases sitting between them. CDR3 sequence (DNA): TGTGCCATCATCGGGTCGACAGGCGAAGCTTTCTTT. Amino acid sequence: CAIIGSTGEAFF.

This clone is a singleton in its sample. This chain joins TRBV19 and TRBJ1-1; D is possibly TRBD1 (5 bases). Germline V gene data show CDR1 as LNHDA and CDR2 as SQIVND (reference sequence). Trimming left V 3 bases short and J 5 bases short, with 16 bases between. CDR3 length: 15 amino acids. The CDR3 sequence: CASSMGLNGATEAFF. The CDR3, as DNA: TGTGCCAGTAGTATGGGCCTGAATGGGGCTACTGAAGCTTTCTTT.